This entry describes one TCR beta chain. Its target is not known. Researchers ran the assay at a deep level. The authors split each subset's genomic DNA evenly across several immunoSEQ plates. Sorted-subset replicate PCRs used about 200 ng of genomic DNA. This amount corresponded to tens of thousands of T cell genomes. Data came from immunoSEQ multiplex PCR; TCRdb stores just in-frame clones and leaves some out. This table has about 680,000 clones, 73% appearing once. Deletions cut 1 base from V and 8 bases from J, with 9 bases between. Germline-derived CDR1 and CDR2 are SGHRS and YFSETQ. The CDR3 has 13 amino acids. This entry comes from a study of shared clonotypes between healthy human individuals. Study conclusions and caveats: Only blood underwent sampling, and tissue repertoires likely differ.

The sample consisted of memory CD4+ T cells sorted from blood. Subset given: CD45RA-negative fraction. The V call is TRBV5-1, the J call TRBJ1-4; D uncertain. The receptor was derived from a woman aged 25-40 years in good health. The CDR3 bases are TGCGCCAGCAGCTTGAACCCAAACGAAAAACTGTTTTTT. Translation gives CASSLNPNEKLFF.